This is a list of T cell receptor beta chains from one sample in a study of OX40 agonist ivuxolimab in advanced cancers. Using immunoSEQ multiplex PCR, the repertoire was profiled, and TCRdb retains in-frame clones only, with some absent. The data contain more than 50,000 clones, 60% to 80% of them singletons. The sample consisted of CD4+ or CD8+ T cells sorted from blood, taken in a trial of the OX40 agonist ivuxolimab. These TCRs come from an adult with an advanced solid tumor such as melanoma, head and neck, liver or kidney cancer. Each CDR3 is given without its conserved first and last residue. Fields, in order: J gene, V gene, CDR3 protein.

>TRBJ2-7|TRBV7-2
ASRDSYEQY
>TRBJ1-3|TRBV18
ASSTVEGGNTIY
>TRBJ1-2|TRBV19
ASSTTRDRVAGT
>TRBJ1-1|TRBV19
ASSIRQGPNTEAF
>TRBJ2-6|TRBV18
ASSPPGANVLT
>TRBJ2-2|TRBV18
ASSDRDTGELF
>TRBJ2-4|TRBV6-1
ATGRGGAKNIQY
>TRBJ1-5|TRBV6-5
ASSRGDSNQPQH
>TRBJ1-3|TRBV29-1
SVEFPTAPAGNTIY
>TRBJ2-1|TRBV6-5
ASSYRANNEQF
>TRBJ1-5|TRBV7-9
ASSLDTVGNQPQH
>TRBJ1-2|TRBV27
ASSGNYGYT
>TRBJ1-3|TRBV6-6
ASSYSGLRDGNTIY
>TRBJ1-5|TRBV6-6
ASSPYRDRGNQPQH
>TRBJ2-3|TRBV28
ASSPFFGPSGSNGDTQY
>TRBJ1-2|TRBV27
ASSPSGSYGYT
>TRBJ2-7|TRBV6-5
ASSRTYEQY
>TRBJ2-2|TRBV5-4
ASSLVGGENTGELF